This entry lists 9 T cell receptor beta chains sequenced from one sample in a study of blood T cell repertoires in COVID-19. Measured with immunoSEQ multiplex PCR; TCRdb has only the in-frame clones, and not every one. Counted here are 97,000 or so clones, roughly four fifths occurring once; the ten biggest clones make up roughly 4.1%. The sample consisted of peripheral blood. The origin of the receptors is a man aged 60-69 years with acute or convalescent COVID-19.

The table lists this clone with a few counts. The chain is built from TRBV19 and TRBJ1-4, with TRBD1 matching over 8 bases. Germline V gene sequence: CDR1 LNHDA, CDR2 SQIVND (reference sequence). The J segment lost 8 bases and the V segment lost 3 bases, leaving 11 bases of the junction unmatched. The CDR3 consists of 16 residues. The CDR3 region has the DNA TGTGCCAGTAGTATGGCATCCGGACAGGGCCGGGAAAAACTGTTTTTT. Protein product: CASSMASGQGREKLFF.

The J gene is TRBJ2-1, the V gene TRBV30, with 9 bases identical to TRBD2. Trimming at V came to 4 bases and at J to 4 bases, leaving 8 bases not matched to a gene. The germline gives CDR1 GTSNPN, CDR2 SVGIG (reference sequence). The CDR3 totals 15 residues. The CDR3 is CAWTPGTSFYNEQFF. The CDR3 DNA sequence: TGTGCCTGGACCCCCGGGACTAGCTTTTACAATGAGCAGTTCTTC.

This chain joins TRBV20-1 and TRBJ1-2, with a tentative D call TRBD1 (5 bases). The CDR3 runs to 11 residues. Germline lookup yields CDR1 DFQATT and CDR2 SNEGSKA (reference sequence). Trimming cost V 7 bases and J 6 bases, with 12 bases left between them. In nucleotides, the CDR3 is TGCAGTGTGGGGGGAGGGAATGGCTACACCTTC. It is translated as CSVGGGNGYTF.

This chain links TRBV7-2 with TRBJ2-6, with 8 bases fitting TRBD1. CDR1 SGHTA and CDR2 FQGNSA come from the germline V gene. Unmatched junction bases numbered 6, after V lost 4 bases and J lost 1 base. The CDR3 length is 17 residues. Written as DNA, the CDR3 is TGTGCCAGCAGCTGGGACAGGCCACATTCTGGGGCCAACGTCCTGACTTTC. Amino acid sequence: CASSWDRPHSGANVLTF.

The CDR3 here is CASSPAGLTIEYGYTF. CDR3 nucleotides: TGCGCCAGCAGCCCAGCGGGACTTACAATCGAGTATGGCTACACCTTC. V and J are TRBV5-1 and TRBJ1-2, with D maybe TRBD1 (5 bases). This CDR3 is 16 amino acids long. The V end was cut by 4 bases, the J end by 5 bases, with 21 bases between. The germline gives CDR1 SGHRS, CDR2 YFSETQ.

About this clone: At one of its ends the junction is not consistent with the germline gene, which may arise from a read error. The V gene is TRBV7-9, the J gene TRBJ2-1; 11 positions agree with TRBD1. CDR1 SEHNR and CDR2 FQNEAQ come from the germline V gene (reference sequence). The CDR3 runs to 11 residues. The CDR3 sequence is CASSFRDRGIF. The CDR3 nucleotides read TGTGCCAGCAGCTTCCGGGACAGGGGGATCTTC. Drawing the rest from reference TRBV7-9 and TRBJ2-1, the complete variable domain is DTGVSQNPRHKITKRGQNVTFRCDPISEHNRLYWYRQTLGQGPEFLTYFQNEAQLEKSRLLSDRFSAERPKGSFSTLEIQRTEQGDSAMYLCASSFRDRGIFGPGTRLTVL.

The rearrangement uses TRBV4-3 and TRBJ2-2; 8 bases fit TRBD2. V dropped 0 bases and J dropped 5; count of bases not matched to a gene: 14. Germline V CDR1 and CDR2: LGHNA, YSLEER. The CDR3 sequence is 19 residues long. CDR3 region: CASSQEEGSGALMTGELFF. DNA of the CDR3: TGCGCCAGCAGCCAAGAGGAGGGTAGCGGGGCTTTAATGACCGGGGAGCTGTTTTTT.

This chain joins TRBV5-5 and TRBJ2-4, with D perhaps TRBD2 (5 bases). This CDR3 region has 16 residues. Looked up from germline, CDR1 is SGHKS and CDR2 is YYEKEE (reference sequence). V lost 4 bases and J lost 0, with 14 bases in between. CDR3 region: CASSPPTGIAKNIQYF. The DNA for the CDR3 is TGTGCCAGCAGCCCCCCCACGGGAATAGCCAAAAACATTCAGTACTTC.

This chain links TRBV3-1 (or the pseudogene TRBV3-2) with TRBJ2-7, with TRBD2 matching 7 bases. CDR3 size: 14 residues. Germline values: CDR1 LGHDT, CDR2 YNNKEL (reference sequence). The V gene end was trimmed by 0 bases and the J gene end by 5 bases; junction bases not matched to a gene: 4. The CDR3 loop is CASSQDWLADEQYF. CDR3 coding DNA: TGTGCCAGCAGCCAAGATTGGCTAGCGGACGAGCAGTACTTC.